Shown below are 16 T cell receptor beta chains from a single sample sequenced in a study of T-cell memory formation after mild COVID-19. TCRdb itself ran the 5' RACE reads through MiXCR, one entry per CDR3 protein. This sample carries 200,000 to 250,000 distinct CDR3 sequences, 9.5% of them seen once, and the ten largest clones take roughly 3.5%. The source material was PBMCs or a T cell subset sorted from them (not recorded which). All receptors come from a man between 18 and 29 years old who had mild COVID-19 (a few samples of this study predate the infection). Cell type and time point are not known.

The chain uses TRBV5-1 and TRBJ2-7; D may be TRBD1 or TRBD2 (6 bases each). V was shortened by 0 bases and J by 3 bases, with 10 bases between the two germline ends. This CDR3 contains 14 residues. The germline V gene encodes CDR1 SGHRS and CDR2 YFSETQ. CDR3: CASSLGGALYEQYF. The CDR3 DNA follows: TGCGCCAGCAGCTTGGGGGGGGCCCTCTACGAGCAGTACTTC.

This clonotype was recorded a few times. The CDR3 DNA sequence: TGCGCCAGCAGCCAAGAGACCCTAGTATACACCGGGGAGCTGTTTTTT. As protein: CASSQETLVYTGELFF. The chain has TRBV4-3 and TRBJ2-2; D is unclear. CDR1 is LGHNA and CDR2 is YSLEER in the germline V gene. V lost 0 bases to trimming and J lost 3 bases, with 11 bases between them. This CDR3 has 16 residues.

This clonotype was seen a handful of times. This chain uses TRBV27 with TRBJ1-2; no firm D call. Germline CDR1 is MNHEY and CDR2 is SMNVEV (reference sequence). The CDR3 runs to 12 residues. V was shortened by 4 bases and J by 5 bases, with 8 bases between the two germline ends. CDR3 amino acids: CASSSRFYGYTF. Here the CDR3 DNA reads TGTGCCAGCAGTTCCCGATTTTATGGCTACACCTTC.

This clonotype was counted a few times. The chain joins TRBV5-1 to TRBJ1-2; no definite D call. V was pared by 0 bases and J by 8 bases, with 11 bases between. The CDR3 spans 13 residues. Germline V gene lookup returns CDR1 SGHRS and CDR2 YFSETQ. CDR3: CASSLGGGSGYTF. CDR3 in DNA: TGCGCCAGCAGCTTGGGTGGAGGGTCCGGCTACACCTTC.

This clonotype was detected a few times. The gene calls are TRBV6-6 and TRBJ1-1; tentatively, D is TRBD1 (6 bases). Trimming removed 11 bases at V and 1 base at J, with 11 bases between. CDR3 length: 12 amino acids. Germline V gene data show CDR1 as MNHNY and CDR2 as SVGAGI (reference sequence). This CDR3 is CAGGQKNTEAFF. CDR3 sequence (DNA): TGTGCCGGGGGACAAAAGAACACTGAAGCTTTCTTT.

The chain joins TRBV5-8 to TRBJ1-3; D might be TRBD1 (5 bases). The V gene lost 0 bases and the J gene lost 9 bases, with 10 bases spanning the gap. This CDR3 has 13 amino acids. The V gene's germline CDR1 is SGHTS and CDR2 YDEGEE. The chain's CDR3 is CASSLARDGTIYF. The CDR3 coding sequence is TGTGCCAGCAGCTTGGCCCGGGACGGCACCATATATTTT.

The chain combines TRBV9 with TRBJ1-2; D gene ambiguous. This CDR3 contains 19 residues. Looked up from germline, CDR1 is SGDLS and CDR2 is YYNGEE. Trimming shortened V by 0 bases and J by 0 bases, and 21 bases separated the two germline ends. The CDR3 here is CASSVGRGRGLAANYGYTF. CDR3 sequence (DNA): TGTGCCAGCAGCGTAGGACGGGGAAGAGGGTTAGCGGCTAACTATGGCTACACCTTC.

This clonotype was found a few times. The chain has TRBV6-5 and TRBJ1-2, with D perhaps matching TRBD1 (6 bases). V was trimmed by 7 bases and J by 6 bases, leaving 9 bases between them. CDR1 MNHEY and CDR2 SVGAGI come from the germline V gene. The CDR3 is made up of 11 amino acids. The CDR3 sequence: CASKGGNGYTF. In DNA form, the CDR3 reads TGTGCCAGCAAGGGGGGAAATGGCTACACCTTC.

This clonotype was observed a handful of times. V and J are TRBV6-5 and TRBJ2-3; D is uncertain. The CDR3 has 14 amino acids. Trimming pared 0 bases from V and 3 bases from J, leaving 7 bases between. Germline CDR1 MNHEY, CDR2 SVGAGI. In nucleotides, the CDR3 is TGTGCCAGCAGTTACTCGGATCGGACAGATACGCAGTATTTT. It yields the protein CASSYSDRTDTQYF.

This clonotype was seen more than once but under ten times. This rearrangement joins TRBV4-3 to TRBJ1-1; D possibly corresponds to TRBD1 (6 bases). The V gene lost 1 base and the J gene lost 0 bases, with 12 bases spanning the gap. Germline-derived CDR1 and CDR2 are LGHNA and YSLEER. This CDR3 has 16 residues. In DNA form, the CDR3 reads TGCGCCAGCAGCCAAGTTCGGACAGATATGAACACTGAAGCTTTCTTT. Protein product: CASSQVRTDMNTEAFF.

This clonotype was detected ten times or more. The V and J genes are TRBV5-5 and TRBJ1-1, with D possibly matching TRBD1 (6 bases). The V and J ends lost 0 bases and 0 bases respectively, with 12 bases between them. The CDR3 loop spans 16 amino acids. The germline V gene encodes CDR1 SGHKS and CDR2 YYEKEE (reference sequence). CDR3 nucleotides: TGTGCCAGCAGCTTGGCCCAGGGGTTGGTGAACACTGAAGCTTTCTTT. It specifies CASSLAQGLVNTEAFF.

About this clonotype itself: At one of its ends the junction is not consistent with the germline gene, which may arise from a read error. The V and J genes are TRBV7-9 and TRBJ1-2; 9 bases match TRBD1. This CDR3 comprises 15 residues. The germline V gene has CDR1 SEHNR and CDR2 FQNEAQ (reference sequence). The CDR3 DNA reads as TGTGCCAGCAGCCTCTCCCCCGGGACAGGGTATGACTACACCTTC. Translated, it gives CASSLSPGTGYDYTF.

This clonotype was counted a few times. This sequence joins TRBV4-1 and TRBJ1-1, with 12 bases fitting TRBD1. This CDR3 is 15 amino acids long. V dropped 3 bases and J dropped 7; count of bases not matched to a gene: 6. Germline V gives CDR1 MGHRA, CDR2 YSYEKL. The CDR3 loop reads CASSHPGTGGFEAFF. CDR3 bases: TGCGCCAGCAGCCACCCCGGGACAGGGGGCTTTGAAGCTTTCTTT.

The chain links TRBV18 to TRBJ2-1; 7 nucleotides agree with TRBD1. Germline CDR1 reads KGHSH; CDR2 reads LQKENI. After removal of 3 bases from V and 1 base from J, the junction contained 3 bases not matched to a gene. The CDR3 is 15 residues long. The CDR3 DNA sequence: TGTGCCAGCTCACCGGACAGGCTTTCCTACAATGAGCAGTTCTTC. Amino acids: CASSPDRLSYNEQFF.

This clonotype was detected only a few times. This chain joins TRBV9 and TRBJ2-7; 7 bases are a match to TRBD1. The CDR3 covers 13 residues. Per germline, CDR1 SGDLS and CDR2 YYNGEE. The junction had 3 bases not matched to a gene; V was cut back by 3 bases and J by 3 bases. CDR3 coding DNA: TGTGCCAGCAGCGGCCAGGGGGACTACGAGCAGTACTTC. Protein product: CASSGQGDYEQYF.

This clonotype appeared a few times. The chain recombines TRBV7-2 with TRBJ1-4; D gene uncertain. Germline assignment: CDR1 SGHTA and CDR2 FQGNSA. Trimming removed 10 bases from V and 2 bases from J, with 11 bases in between. The CDR3 totals 13 residues. The CDR3 spells CATTRVTNEKLFF. Here the CDR3 DNA reads TGTGCCACCACCCGGGTCACTAATGAAAAACTGTTTTTT.